The rows below give T cell receptor beta chains drawn from one sample of a study of blood T cell repertoires in COVID-19. The protocol was immunoSEQ multiplex PCR, while the TCRdb copy is restricted to in-frame clones and leaves out a portion. The sample lists about 79,000 clones; roughly 90% were seen once. The sample taken for sequencing was peripheral blood. These receptors all stem from a middle-aged man with active COVID-19. CDR3s include the opening cysteine and the closing phenylalanine or tryptophan. Fields, in order: CDR3 protein, CDR3 DNA, clone size, J gene, V gene, D gene. The D gene is left open where the match is weak. Clone size is not always given. Where it is, it says once, few, many or a class for expanded clones.

CASSSPNEQYF,TGTGCCAGCAGTTCCCCAAACGAGCAGTACTTC,once,TRBJ2-7,TRBV28,.
CASSYSGGGEKLFF,TGTGCCAGCAGTTACTCCGGGGGGGGCGAAAAACTGTTTTTT,once,TRBJ1-4,TRBV6-5,.
CASSRGGSGQSHEQYF,TGTGCCAGCAGCCGAGGGGGATCGGGACAGTCCCACGAGCAGTACTTC,.,TRBJ2-7,TRBV28,TRBD1
CASSSQGVDTGELFF,TGTGCCAGCAGTTCCCAGGGGGTTGACACCGGGGAGCTGTTTTTT,.,TRBJ2-2,TRBV2,TRBD1
CASSPTEINEQFF,TGTGCCAGCAGCCCGACAGAAATAAATGAGCAGTTCTTC,.,TRBJ2-1,TRBV27,.
CASSSEGQPGTEAFF,TGTGCCAGCAGCTCAGAGGGACAGCCGGGCACTGAAGCTTTCTTT,.,TRBJ1-1,TRBV7-8,TRBD1
CASFAGRFSGANVLTF,TGCGCCAGCTTTGCAGGCCGCTTCTCTGGGGCCAACGTCCTGACTTTC,.,TRBJ2-6,TRBV5-1,.
CASSYFQEKSPLHF,TGTGCCAGCAGTTACTTTCAGGAAAAATCACCCCTCCACTTT,.,TRBJ1-6,TRBV6-5,.
CASSSGQGDTEAFF,TGTGCCAGCAGTTCGGGACAGGGGGACACTGAAGCTTTCTTT,once,TRBJ1-1,TRBV28,TRBD1
CASSQEAAGPDTQYF,TGCGCCAGCAGCCAAGAAGCCGCAGGGCCAGATACGCAGTATTTT,.,TRBJ2-3,TRBV4-3,.
CASRQAAQAPFQYF,TGTGCCAGTAGACAGGCGGCACAGGCGCCATTTCAGTACTTC,.,TRBJ2-7,TRBV19,.
CASSQTENYGYTF,TGTGCCAGCTCACAGACAGAGAACTATGGCTACACCTTC,.,TRBJ1-2,TRBV18,.
CASSRVTGPNYGYTF,TGTGCCAGCTCCCGGGTGACAGGGCCTAACTATGGCTACACCTTC,.,TRBJ1-2,TRBV18,TRBD1
CAWMKEGAGEKLFF,TGTGCCTGGATGAAAGAGGGGGCAGGTGAAAAACTGTTTTTT,.,TRBJ1-4,TRBV30,TRBD1
CASSPPTWAGSTDTQYF,TGTGCCAGCTCACCACCCACATGGGCAGGCAGCACAGATACGCAGTATTTT,few,TRBJ2-3,TRBV18,.
CASSLLKGPDPAYEQYF,TGTGCCAGCAGCTTACTGAAGGGGCCGGACCCAGCGTACGAGCAGTACTTC,.,TRBJ2-7,TRBV7-9,.
CASSLRGGNTIYF,TGTGCCAGCAGTCTCCGAGGGGGAAACACCATATATTTT,.,TRBJ1-3,TRBV28,.
CAISPGQPTTGNIQYF,TGTGCCATCAGTCCCGGACAGCCAACTACGGGGAACATTCAGTACTTC,.,TRBJ2-4,TRBV10-3,.
CATSRGLAGAVEQYF,TGTGCCACCAGCAGGGGACTAGCGGGAGCGGTCGAGCAGTACTTC,.,TRBJ2-7,TRBV15,TRBD2
CASSPSGGLGQETQYF,TGTGCCAGCAGCCCTAGCGGGGGGCTGGGCCAAGAGACCCAGTACTTC,.,TRBJ2-5,TRBV5-4,TRBD2
CASSEWRESSYNEQFF,TGCGCCAGCAGTGAGTGGCGGGAGAGCTCCTACAATGAGCAGTTCTTC,.,TRBJ2-1,TRBV10-1,TRBD2
CASSETSGGPNEQFF,TGTGCCAGCAGTGAAACTAGCGGGGGCCCTAATGAGCAGTTCTTC,.,TRBJ2-1,TRBV6-1,TRBD2
CASSVTGTRTDTQYF,TGTGCCAGCAGCGTAACAGGGACTAGAACAGATACGCAGTATTTT,once,TRBJ2-3,TRBV9,TRBD2
CASSPRQYVSAGWNEQFF,TGTGCCAGCAGCCCCCGCCAGTATGTATCGGCGGGATGGAATGAGCAGTTCTTC,once,TRBJ2-1,TRBV11-2,.
CASSYPRTSGRNYNEQFF,TGTGCCAGCAGTTACCCCCGGACTAGCGGGAGGAACTACAATGAGCAGTTCTTC,.,TRBJ2-1,TRBV28,TRBD2
CASSQGTSYEQYF,TGCGCCAGCAGCCAAGGGACTAGCTACGAGCAGTACTTC,few,TRBJ2-7,TRBV4-3,TRBD2
CASSPHRDQPGLAIYEQYF,TGTGCCAGCAGCCCCCACAGGGACCAGCCGGGACTAGCGATATACGAGCAGTACTTC,.,TRBJ2-7,TRBV7-8,TRBD2
CASSLAGDSPLHF,TGTGCCAGCTCACTAGCCGGAGATTCACCCCTCCACTTT,.,TRBJ1-6,TRBV18,.
CASSLGGAGELFF,TGCGCCAGCAGCCTAGGGGGCGCCGGGGAGCTGTTTTTT,.,TRBJ2-2,TRBV4-3,TRBD1
CATSSRDYPSPDTQYF,TGTGCCACCAGCAGCCGGGATTACCCGAGTCCGGATACGCAGTATTTT,.,TRBJ2-3,TRBV15,.
CASSLKALLGARLGYTF,TGTGCCAGCAGCCTAAAAGCCCTCCTAGGGGCGCGCCTTGGCTACACCTTC,.,TRBJ1-2,TRBV5-6,.
CATSDPSGGATDTQYF,TGTGCCACCAGTGACCCTAGCGGGGGGGCAACAGATACGCAGTATTTT,.,TRBJ2-3,TRBV24-1,TRBD2
CASMPGGTGELFF,TGTGCCAGTATGCCCGGGGGCACCGGGGAGCTGTTTTTT,.,TRBJ2-2,TRBV19,.
CASSPSGVYQETQYF,TGTGCCAGCAGCCCGTCAGGGGTATACCAAGAGACCCAGTACTTC,.,TRBJ2-5,TRBV3-1/TRBV3-2,.
CASSLSLFGYEQYF,TGTGCCAGTAGCCTTAGTTTGTTCGGCTACGAGCAGTACTTC,.,TRBJ2-7,TRBV19,.
CATSRGTGYSNQPQHF,TGTGCCACCAGCCGTGGGACAGGGTATAGCAATCAGCCCCAGCATTTT,.,TRBJ1-5,TRBV15,TRBD1
CASSVGASGGTDTQYF,TGTGCCAGCAGCGTAGGGGCTAGCGGGGGCACAGATACGCAGTATTTT,.,TRBJ2-3,TRBV9,TRBD2
CASSLGVSGSKNIQYF,TGTGCCAGCAGCTTAGGGGTTAGCGGATCCAAAAACATTCAGTACTTC,.,TRBJ2-4,TRBV7-9,.
CASSPQGQGQPQHF,TGTGCCAGCTCACCACAGGGGCAAGGGCAGCCCCAGCATTTT,.,TRBJ1-5,TRBV18,.
CASSPVLVQGATEAFF,TGTGCCAGCTCACCCGTCTTGGTACAGGGGGCCACTGAAGCTTTCTTT,.,TRBJ1-1,TRBV18,TRBD1